This T cell receptor beta chain was obtained from a study of beta chain features in type 1 diabetes. Broader study findings: Whatever favoring of shorter templates PCR might show would apply equally to patients and controls. TCRB CDR3s were moderately but significantly shorter in Type 1 diabetes patients in all four CD4+ subsets.

In germline, CDR1 is MGHDK, CDR2 SYGVNS. This CDR3 contains 16 residues. The ends lost 3 bases at V and 6 bases at J; junction bases unmatched: 10. The study reverse transcribed the entire isolated RNA, so it sequenced expressed TCRB transcripts. Mean read depth for naive, central memory and regulatory T cell samples was some 3.8 million reads. Assay used: immunoSEQ multiplex PCR; TCRdb lists only in-frame clones, some missing. Among more than 250,000 clones listed, roughly 22% were seen once. Regarding this clone: What it recognizes is unknown.

One heparinised draw of blood, averaging roughly 0.12 L, came from each donor. The chain employs TRBV25-1 and TRBJ2-3, with 9 bases identical to TRBD2. Sequenced material: naive CD4+ T cells from blood. This TCR was recovered from a woman between 40 and 55 years old with type 1 diabetes. The CDR3, as DNA: TGTGCCAGCAGTGATTCCCAAGCGGGAGGCTTGGATACGCAGTATTTT. It translates to CASSDSQAGGLDTQYF.